This entry lists 27 T cell receptor beta chains sequenced from one sample in a study of T cell clonality in common variable immunodeficiency. Assay used: immunoSEQ multiplex PCR; TCRdb lists only in-frame clones, some missing. The repertoire shows about 34,000 clones, none seen only once; the top ten take approximately 0.94%. The sequenced material came from peripheral blood mononuclear cells. These receptors originate from a person aged 18 to 75 in good health.

At least ten counts were recorded for this clone. The read comes to an end 3 residues before the CDR3 does, leaving the germline J gene to fill in the end. V usage is TRBV2 and J usage is TRBJ1-6, with 7 bases lining up with TRBD1. Germline V gives CDR1 SNHLY, CDR2 FYNNEI. With V trimmed by 5 bases and J by 10 bases, 8 bases remained unmatched. The CDR3 has 14 residues. CDR3 DNA, as far as it was read: TGTGCCAGCAGTACCGGGACAGCAGGGTCACCC. Translation: CASSTGTAGSP. The entire CDR3 protein is CASSTGTAGSPLHF.

In its sample, this clone was seen many times. The CDR3 is cut off 3 residues early in the read; its end comes from the germline J gene. The rearrangement links TRBV12-3 or TRBV12-4 to TRBJ2-5; the match to TRBD2 covers 7 bases. The V gene end was trimmed by 3 bases and the J gene end by 5 bases; junction bases not matched to a gene: 9. This CDR3 contains 15 residues. CDR3 DNA (partial): TGTGCCAGCAGTTTTAATCGCGGGAGCCCGGAGACC. As protein: CASSFNRGSPET. The whole CDR3 sequence is CASSFNRGSPETQYF.

This clone was picked up many times. The read finishes 3 residues shy of the CDR3 end, and the germline J gene is used to complete it. Other DNA sequences of this sample code for an identical CDR3. This chain uses TRBV2 with TRBJ2-5; 9 bases fit TRBD1. V dropped 6 bases and J dropped 4; count of bases not matched to a gene: 9. From germline, CDR1 is SNHLY and CDR2 FYNNEI. This CDR3 is 15 amino acids long. The CDR3 DNA, read in part, is TGTGCCAGCAGCCCTCAGGGACAGGGAGTAGAGACC. It encodes CASSPQGQGVET. The whole CDR3 reads CASSPQGQGVETQYF. The entire variable domain, with the rest obtained from reference TRBV2 and TRBJ2-5, is as follows: EPEVTQTPSHQVTQMGQEVILRCVPISNHLYFYWYRQILGQKVEFLVSFYNNEISEKSEIFDDQFSVERPDGSNFTLKIRSTKLEDSAMYFCASSPQGQGVETQYFGPGTRLLVL.

This clone was counted ten times or more. The sequenced part of the CDR3 DNA is TGTGCCAGTAGTATTGGACTAGAGGGCAACATT. Translating it yields CASSIGLEGNI. The full CDR3 reads CASSIGLEGNIQYF. J is TRBJ2-4 and V is TRBV19; 7 bases map to TRBD2. Read coverage stops 3 residues before the CDR3 terminus; the germline J gene supplies the remainder. The germline V gene has CDR1 LNHDA and CDR2 SQIVND (reference sequence). V shed 3 bases, J shed 7 bases, and the junction held 6 bases outside the gene matches. This CDR3 has 14 amino acids.

This clone showed up many times. With the read ending 3 residues before the CDR3 end, the germline J gene is used to fill in that end. This rearrangement joins TRBV7-9 to TRBJ2-1; 11 bases agree with TRBD2. From germline, CDR1 is SEHNR and CDR2 FQNEAQ (reference sequence). V trimming: 5 bases; J trimming: 9 bases; junction bases outside the gene matches: 9. The CDR3 length is 15 residues. The CDR3 bases that were read are TGTGCCAGCAGCCTAATAGCGGGGGGGCCTGGTGAG. It codes for CASSLIAGGPGE. The CDR3 in full is CASSLIAGGPGEQFF. The full variable domain, in which reference TRBV7-9 and TRBJ2-1 provide the parts outside the CDR3, is DTGVSQNPRHKITKRGQNVTFRCDPISEHNRLYWYRQTLGQGPEFLTYFQNEAQLEKSRLLSDRFSAERPKGSFSTLEIQRTEQGDSAMYLCASSLIAGGPGEQFFGPGTRLTVL.

This clone was seen many times. The read ends 3 residues early relative to the CDR3; the germline J gene fills the gap. This sequence joins TRBV29-1 and TRBJ1-1; 7 bases are shared with TRBD1. Per the germline V gene, CDR1 is SQVTM and CDR2 is ANQGSEA. Germline trimming cut 7 bases from V and 4 bases from J; bases unmatched to any gene: 12. The CDR3 loop spans 14 amino acids. CDR3 DNA, as far as it was read: TGCAGCGCACGACAGGGTAATTCTGCCACTGAA. Translating it yields CSARQGNSATE. The complete CDR3 sequence is CSARQGNSATEAFF.

This clone was recorded at least ten times. The read terminates 3 residues ahead of where the CDR3 ends, so the germline J gene completes it. This rearrangement joins TRBV20-1 to TRBJ2-3; weak D call: TRBD2 (7 bases). CDR1 DFQATT and CDR2 SNEGSKA come from the germline V gene (reference sequence). V was clipped by 5 bases and J by 6 bases, with 15 bases between them. The CDR3 runs 13 residues. Partial CDR3 DNA: TGCAGTGCTGGGGGGGGGCGTGAGGATACG. Translated: CSAGGGREDT. The whole CDR3 region reads CSAGGGREDTQYF.

At least ten counts were recorded for this clone. The missing CDR3 end, 3 residues past where the read stops, is filled in from the germline J gene. The chain carries TRBV7-9 and TRBJ2-5; 7 bases match TRBD1. This CDR3 region has 12 residues. The ends lost 5 bases at V and 7 bases at J; junction bases unmatched: 4. The germline V gene has CDR1 SEHNR and CDR2 FQNEAQ (reference sequence). The part of the CDR3 DNA that was read is TGTGCCAGCAGCGATGGACAGGCGACC. It encodes CASSDGQAT. The full CDR3 reads CASSDGQATQYF. Based on the CDR3 plus reference TRBV7-9 and TRBJ2-5, the full variable domain is DTGVSQNPRHKITKRGQNVTFRCDPISEHNRLYWYRQTLGQGPEFLTYFQNEAQLEKSRLLSDRFSAERPKGSFSTLEIQRTEQGDSAMYLCASSDGQATQYFGPGTRLLVL.

This clone was detected many times. Mismatch with germline at one junction end may stem from a read error. CDR3 region: CASSQTARGSSYEQYF. The CDR3 DNA, read in part, is TGCGCCAGCAGCCAAACCGCCAGGGGGAGCTCCTACGAG. The gene calls are TRBV4-2 and TRBJ2-7, with TRBD1 identical over 7 bases. The observed sequence ends 3 residues before the CDR3 terminus, with the missing tail filled in from the germline J gene. Germline CDR1 reads LGHNA; CDR2 reads YNFKEQ. This CDR3 comprises 16 residues.

In this sample, this clone turned up many times. Read coverage stops 3 residues before the CDR3 terminus; the germline J gene supplies the remainder. This sequence joins TRBV10-3 and TRBJ1-3, with 8 bases identical to TRBD1. The CDR3 consists of 16 residues. Germline CDR1 reads ENHRY; CDR2 reads SYGVKD. V lost 4 bases to trimming and J lost 3 bases; unmatched junction nucleotides: 8. The covered CDR3 bases are TGTGCCATCAGTGGTAGGACAGGGAACTTTGGAAACACC. Protein sequence: CAISGRTGNFGNT. The full-length CDR3 reads as CAISGRTGNFGNTIYF.

This clone has at least ten counts. The read halts 3 residues ahead of the CDR3 end, with the missing end drawn from the germline J gene. The rearrangement uses TRBV20-1 and TRBJ2-7, with TRBD2 matching 13 bases. Looked up from germline, CDR1 is DFQATT and CDR2 is SNEGSKA (reference sequence). The CDR3 is 17 residues long. The V gene end was trimmed by 5 bases and the J gene end by 2 bases; junction bases not matched to a gene: 12. CDR3 DNA (partial): TGCAGTGCTCGACCGGGACTAGCGGGGCCCGAGACCTACGAG. The encoded protein is CSARPGLAGPETYE. The complete CDR3 protein is CSARPGLAGPETYEQYF.

This clone was counted at least ten times. The read comes to an end 3 residues before the CDR3 does, leaving the germline J gene to fill in the end. The chain couples TRBV18 to TRBJ1-2; 12 bases match TRBD1. Germline assignment: CDR1 KGHSH and CDR2 LQKENI. J gave up 4 bases and V 3 bases, and 12 bases lay outside the gene matches. The CDR3 totals 18 residues. CDR3 DNA (partial): TGTGCCAGCTCACCCGGGACCGGGACAGGGGGCCCGGGCTATGGC. It is translated as CASSPGTGTGGPGYG. The full CDR3 is CASSPGTGTGGPGYGYTF.

This clone came up many times. The sequenced fragment ends 3 residues before the CDR3 boundary, so the rest is inferred from the germline J gene. V gene TRBV30 combines with J gene TRBJ1-6; 10 bases match TRBD1. The CDR3 is 15 amino acids. V lost 3 bases, J lost 10 bases, and 9 bases stayed unmatched. The germline V gene has CDR1 GTSNPN and CDR2 SVGIG (reference sequence). The covered CDR3 bases are TGTGCCTGGAGGTACCGGGACAGGGGTAACTCACCC. Its translation is CAWRYRDRGNSP. The entire CDR3 sequence reads CAWRYRDRGNSPLHF.

There are a few counts of this clone. A far more abundant clone sits one base away, making this likely a read error. Read sequence stops 3 residues before the CDR3 end, and the germline J gene provides the missing end. The chain is built from TRBV5-1 and TRBJ2-5, with 8 bases matching TRBD2. Trimming removed 3 bases from V and 2 bases from J; junction bases left unmatched: 3. Germline lookup yields CDR1 SGHRS and CDR2 YFSETQ. The CDR3 extends over 14 amino acids. CDR3 sequence reads: CASSSEREQETQYF. CDR3 DNA, as far as it was read: TGCGCCAGCAGCTCAGAGCGGGAGCAAGAGACC. Full variable domain (remainder filled in from reference TRBV5-1 and TRBJ2-5): KAGVTQTPRYLIKTRGQQVTLSCSPISGHRSVSWYQQTPGQGLQFLFEYFSETQRNKGNFPGRFSGRQFSNSRSEMNVSTLELGDSALYLCASSSEREQETQYFGPGTRLLVL.

This clone has at least ten counts. Partial CDR3 DNA: TGTGCCTGGAGCGGGGGGGGGAAAGTCCCCTACGAG. Translated: CAWSGGGKVPYE. The complete CDR3 sequence is CAWSGGGKVPYEQYF. The genes are TRBV30 and TRBJ2-7; 8 bases match TRBD2. The CDR3 end falls 3 residues outside the read, so it is completed with the germline J gene. CDR1 is GTSNPN, CDR2 SVGIG, per germline (reference sequence). V was pared by 3 bases and J by 2 bases, with 9 bases of the junction left unmatched. The CDR3 loop spans 15 amino acids.

This clone was observed many times. Read sequence stops 3 residues before the CDR3 end, and the germline J gene provides the missing end. The rearrangement links TRBV28 to TRBJ2-7, with TRBD1 identical over 10 bases. The germline gives CDR1 MDHEN, CDR2 SYDVKM. V shed 6 bases, J shed 3 bases, and the junction held 5 bases outside the gene matches. CDR3 length: 14 residues. The sequenced CDR3 bases are TGTGCCAGCAGGGGACAGGGGAAAAACTACGAG. Residues: CASRGQGKNYE. The complete CDR3 sequence is CASRGQGKNYEQYF.

This clone was seen repeatedly, ten times or more. The missing CDR3 end, 3 residues past where the read stops, is filled in from the germline J gene. This chain connects TRBV28 to TRBJ2-7; no definite D call. The CDR3 consists of 12 residues. CDR1 MDHEN and CDR2 SYDVKM come from the germline V gene. Trimming removed 1 base at V and 4 bases at J, with 5 bases between. CDR3 amino acids: CASSLSRYEQYF. CDR3 DNA, as far as it was read: TGTGCCAGCAGTTTATCCAGGTACGAG.

This clone has at least ten counts. The sequenced fragment ends 3 residues before the CDR3 boundary, so the rest is inferred from the germline J gene. This chain links TRBV6-2 or TRBV6-3 with TRBJ2-1, with 10 bases lining up with TRBD2. Germline CDR1 MNHEY, CDR2 SVGEGT. This CDR3 spans 16 amino acids. After removal of 6 bases from V and 3 bases from J, the junction contained 8 bases not matched to a gene. The CDR3 bases that were read are TGTGCCAGCAGCGGAGCAAAGCGGGGGGGCTACAATGAG. The encoded protein is CASSGAKRGGYNE. The CDR3 as a whole reads CASSGAKRGGYNEQFF.

This clone was counted ten times or more. The read finishes 3 residues shy of the CDR3 end, and the germline J gene is used to complete it. The J gene is TRBJ2-1, the V gene TRBV12-3 or TRBV12-4; 7 bases fit TRBD2. After removal of 5 bases from V and 1 base from J, the junction contained 5 bases not matched to a gene. The CDR3 runs 15 residues. This CDR3 is CASSPRGGSYNEQFF. CDR3 DNA, as far as it was read: TGTGCCAGCAGTCCGAGGGGAGGGTCCTACAATGAG.

The sample holds many counts of this clone. At one boundary the junction diverges from the germline segment, which might be a read error. Sequencing ends 3 residues short of the CDR3 end; the germline J gene provides the rest. The chain links TRBV5-1 to TRBJ2-2; D perhaps matches TRBD2 (6 bases). From germline, CDR1 is SGHRS and CDR2 YFSETQ. This CDR3 spans 14 amino acids. The CDR3 bases that were read are TGCGCCAGCAGCTTGGGACAGTTCACCGGGGGG. Encoded protein: CASSLGQFTGG. The whole CDR3 sequence reads CASSLGQFTGGLFF. Looking up the rest from reference TRBV5-1 and TRBJ2-2 gives the full variable domain: KAGVTQTPRYLIKTRGQQVTLSCSPISGHRSVSWYQQTPGQGLQFLFEYFSETQRNKGNFPGRFSGRQFSNSRSEMNVSTLELGDSALYLCASSLGQFTGGLFFGEGSRLTVL.

This clone showed up many times. The read comes to an end 3 residues before the CDR3 does, leaving the germline J gene to fill in the end. J is TRBJ2-1 and V is TRBV11-2; D is perhaps TRBD2 (7 bases). CDR3 length equals 14 residues. V lost 8 bases and J 3 bases, leaving 14 bases between the germline ends. Germline CDR1 reads SGHAT; CDR2 reads FQNNGV. The CDR3 loop reads CASGRGGDYNEQFF. CDR3 DNA (partial): TGTGCCAGCGGAAGAGGGGGGGACTACAATGAG.

At least ten counts were recorded for this clone. The sequence runs out 3 residues before the end of the CDR3; the remainder is reconstructed from the germline J gene. This chain links TRBV7-6 with TRBJ2-1; D may be TRBD2 (6 bases). The germline V gene has CDR1 SGHVS and CDR2 FNYEAQ. The CDR3 runs to 13 residues. The V end lost 6 bases, the J end lost 5 bases, and 11 bases lay between the germline ends. The chain's CDR3 is CASSLGLNNEQFF. The CDR3 DNA, read in part, is TGTGCCAGCAGTCTGGGACTTAACAATGAG.

The table lists this clone with many counts. An end of the junction differs from the germline gene, which may be a read error. The read gets to within 3 residues of the CDR3 end, and the germline J gene fills in the rest. V gene TRBV27 combines with J gene TRBJ1-1, with 7 bases identical to TRBD1. CDR1 and CDR2 from the germline V gene are MNHEY and SMNVEV (reference sequence). The CDR3 sequence is 14 residues long. The chain's CDR3 is CASSLTGLRTEAFF. The part of the CDR3 DNA that was read is TGCGCCAGCAGCCTGACAGGGCTACGGACTGAA.

This clone was seen at least ten times. The junction shows a germline mismatch at one end, possibly a read error. The CDR3 is cut off 3 residues early in the read; its end comes from the germline J gene. This chain uses TRBV15 with TRBJ1-2, with 7 bases identical to TRBD1. Germline V gene data show CDR1 as LNHNV and CDR2 as YYDKDF (reference sequence). CDR3 size: 17 residues. The sequenced CDR3 bases are TGTGCCACCCGCAGAGCAGGGGGACTTCAAGGACACTATGGC. Amino acid sequence: CATRRAGGLQGHYG. In full, the CDR3 reads CATRRAGGLQGHYGYTF.

In this sample, this clone turned up many times. The CDR3 goes on 3 residues after the read ends, and that part is filled in from the germline J gene. This chain joins TRBV12-3 or TRBV12-4 and TRBJ2-1, with 10 bases matching TRBD2. The CDR3 has 15 amino acids. V shed 5 bases, J shed 9 bases, and the junction held 10 bases outside the gene matches. CDR3 loop: CASSKFLAGETEQFF. The CDR3 bases that were read are TGTGCCAGCAGTAAGTTCCTAGCGGGAGAGACTGAG.

This clone appeared many times. The sequenced part of the CDR3 DNA is TGTGCCAGCAGAAACCAGGGAGCACCCGCCCCC. This encodes CASRNQGAPAP. In full, the CDR3 is CASRNQGAPAPLHF. The J gene is TRBJ1-6, the V gene TRBV6-2 or TRBV6-3; D is perhaps TRBD1 (5 bases). The read is 3 residues too short to cover the CDR3 end, so that end is filled in from the germline J gene. Germline V gene data show CDR1 as MNHEY and CDR2 as SVGEGT. The CDR3 covers 14 residues.

This clone was seen repeatedly, ten times or more. With the read ending 3 residues before the CDR3 end, the germline J gene is used to fill in that end. The rearrangement links TRBV14 to TRBJ2-3; D gene ambiguous. Germline V gene lookup returns CDR1 SGHDN and CDR2 FVKESK. The CDR3 is 15 amino acids. Trimming shortened V by 6 bases and J by 0 bases, and 13 bases separated the two germline ends. The sequenced part of the CDR3 DNA is TGTGCCAGCAGACCATCCCGTACTAGCACAGATACG. Encoded protein: CASRPSRTSTDT. The full CDR3 protein is CASRPSRTSTDTQYF. The full variable domain, rest sourced from reference TRBV14 and TRBJ2-3, is EAGVTQFPSHSVIEKGQTVTLRCDPISGHDNLYWYRRVMGKEIKFLLHFVKESKQDESGMPNNRFLAERTGGTYSTLKVQPAELEDSGVYFCASRPSRTSTDTQYFGPGTRLTVL.